This TCR beta chain appears in the sequencing data of a study of cytomegalovirus exposure and HLA in healthy donors. Study context: The use of the same platform for the 120 validation repertoires and the 666 first-cohort repertoires was reported by a later analysis. Findings of the study overall: Overall, 164 TCR beta chains were annotated as cytomegalovirus-associated. Reported results showed that the classifier diagnosed cytomegalovirus status with high specificity and sensitivity. Some public TCRs appeared in many individuals, while most sequences were rare.

Per the germline V gene, CDR1 is KGHSH and CDR2 is LQKENI. The CDR3 runs 13 residues. The V end lost 0 bases, the J end lost 8 bases, and 8 bases lay between the germline ends. Here immunoSEQ multiplex PCR was the method, and the copy in TCRdb shows in-frame clones only, minus some. The sample consists of about 360,000 clones, roughly 89% of them appearing once. In regard to this clone: As yet, its antigen is unknown.

The sequencing sample was made of PBMCs. The chain joins TRBV18 to TRBJ2-1, with D unclear. This TCR derives from a woman aged 18-29 years in good health and CMV-seronegative. CDR3 DNA sequence: TGTGCCAGCTCACCACCCACTGGAGATGAGCAGTTCTTC. This translates into CASSPPTGDEQFF.